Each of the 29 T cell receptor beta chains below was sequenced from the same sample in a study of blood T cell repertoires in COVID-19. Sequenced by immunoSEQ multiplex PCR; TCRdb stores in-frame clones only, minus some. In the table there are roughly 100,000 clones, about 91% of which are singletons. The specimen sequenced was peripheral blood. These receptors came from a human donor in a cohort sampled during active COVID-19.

CDR3 amino acids: CASSQDWDSRGWYGYTF. The CDR3 region has the DNA TGTGCCAGCAGCCAAGATTGGGACTCCCGTGGGTGGTATGGCTACACCTTC. The chain carries TRBV14 and TRBJ1-2; TRBD1 is a possible D gene (5 bases). Germline loops: CDR1 SGHDN, CDR2 FVKESK. V lost 0 bases to trimming and J lost 5 bases, with 19 bases between them. CDR3 length equals 17 residues. Combining the CDR3 with reference TRBV14 and TRBJ1-2 gives the whole variable domain EAGVTQFPSHSVIEKGQTVTLRCDPISGHDNLYWYRRVMGKEIKFLLHFVKESKQDESGMPNNRFLAERTGGTYSTLKVQPAELEDSGVYFCASSQDWDSRGWYGYTFGSGTRLTVV.

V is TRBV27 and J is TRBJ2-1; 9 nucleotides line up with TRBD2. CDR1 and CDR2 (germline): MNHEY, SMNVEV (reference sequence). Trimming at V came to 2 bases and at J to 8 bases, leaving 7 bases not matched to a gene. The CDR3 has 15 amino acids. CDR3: CASSLGLAGLDEQFF. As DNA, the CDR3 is TGTGCCAGCAGTTTAGGGCTAGCGGGACTCGATGAGCAGTTCTTC.

The CDR3: CASSPGATGGRQPQHF. The CDR3 DNA reads as TGCGCCAGCAGCCCGGGCGCGACGGGGGGACGGCAGCCCCAGCATTTT. The chain carries TRBV5-1 and TRBJ1-5, with D maybe TRBD1 (5 bases). The CDR3 covers 16 residues. CDR1 and CDR2 (germline): SGHRS, YFSETQ. V was cut by 4 bases and J by 7 bases, with 21 bases left in between.

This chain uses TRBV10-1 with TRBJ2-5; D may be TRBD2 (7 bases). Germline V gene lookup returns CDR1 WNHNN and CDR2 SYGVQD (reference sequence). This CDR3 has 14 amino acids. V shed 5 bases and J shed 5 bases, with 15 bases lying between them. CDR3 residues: CASSWGGADETQYF. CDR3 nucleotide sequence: TGCGCCAGCAGTTGGGGGGGCGCGGATGAGACCCAGTACTTC.

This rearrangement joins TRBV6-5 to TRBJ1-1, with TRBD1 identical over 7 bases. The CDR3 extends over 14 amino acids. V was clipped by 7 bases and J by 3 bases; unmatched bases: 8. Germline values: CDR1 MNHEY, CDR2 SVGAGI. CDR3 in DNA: TGTGCCAGCAATCGACAGGGTCCAGACACTGAAGCTTTCTTT. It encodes CASNRQGPDTEAFF.

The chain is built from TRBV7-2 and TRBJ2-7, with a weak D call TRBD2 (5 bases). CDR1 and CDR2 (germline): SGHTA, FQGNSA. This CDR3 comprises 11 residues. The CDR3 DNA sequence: TGTGCTTCCCGGGGATGGTACGAGCAGTACTTC. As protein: CASRGWYEQYF. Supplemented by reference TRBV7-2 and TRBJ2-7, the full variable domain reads GAGVSQSPSNKVTEKGKDVELRCDPISGHTALYWYRQSLGQGLEFLIYFQGNSAPDKSGLPSDRFSAERTGGSVSTLTIQRTQQEDSAVYLCASRGWYEQYFGPGTRLTVT.

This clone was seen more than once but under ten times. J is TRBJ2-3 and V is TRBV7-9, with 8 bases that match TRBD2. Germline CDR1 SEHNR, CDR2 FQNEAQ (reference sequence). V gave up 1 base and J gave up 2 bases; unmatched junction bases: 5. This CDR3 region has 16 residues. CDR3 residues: CASSLDGTRVTDTQYF. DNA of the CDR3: TGTGCCAGCAGCTTAGACGGGACTAGGGTCACAGATACGCAGTATTTT.

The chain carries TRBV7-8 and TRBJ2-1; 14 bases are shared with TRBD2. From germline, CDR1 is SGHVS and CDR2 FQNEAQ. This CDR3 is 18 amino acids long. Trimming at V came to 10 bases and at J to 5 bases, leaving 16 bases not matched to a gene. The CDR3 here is CATGEGLAGVHAHNEQFF. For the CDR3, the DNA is TGTGCCACCGGCGAGGGACTAGCGGGAGTCCACGCCCACAATGAGCAGTTCTTC. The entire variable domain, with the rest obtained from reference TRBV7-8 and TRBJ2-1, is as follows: GAGVSQSPRYKVAKRGQDVALRCDPISGHVSLFWYQQALGQGPEFLTYFQNEAQLDKSGLPSDRFFAERPEGSVSTLKIQRTQQEDSAVYLCATGEGLAGVHAHNEQFFGPGTRLTVL.

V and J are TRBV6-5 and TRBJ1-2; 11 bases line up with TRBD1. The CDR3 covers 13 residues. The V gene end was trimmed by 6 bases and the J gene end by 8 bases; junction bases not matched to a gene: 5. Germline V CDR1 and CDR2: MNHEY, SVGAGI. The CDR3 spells CASRDRGRLGYTF. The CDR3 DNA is TGTGCCAGCAGGGACAGGGGGCGCCTCGGCTACACCTTC.

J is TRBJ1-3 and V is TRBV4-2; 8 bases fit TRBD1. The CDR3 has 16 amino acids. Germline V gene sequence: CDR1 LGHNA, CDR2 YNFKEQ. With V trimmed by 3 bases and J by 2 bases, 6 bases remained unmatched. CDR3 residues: CASSHYQGAAGNTIYF. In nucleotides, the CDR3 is TGTGCCAGCAGCCATTACCAGGGGGCTGCTGGAAACACCATATATTTT.

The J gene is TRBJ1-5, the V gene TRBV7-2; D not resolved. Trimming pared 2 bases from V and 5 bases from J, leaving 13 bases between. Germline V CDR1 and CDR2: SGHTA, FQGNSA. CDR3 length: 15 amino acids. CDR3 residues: CASSLWGSGDQPQHF. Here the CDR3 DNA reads TGTGCCAGCAGCTTATGGGGTTCCGGGGATCAGCCCCAGCATTTT.

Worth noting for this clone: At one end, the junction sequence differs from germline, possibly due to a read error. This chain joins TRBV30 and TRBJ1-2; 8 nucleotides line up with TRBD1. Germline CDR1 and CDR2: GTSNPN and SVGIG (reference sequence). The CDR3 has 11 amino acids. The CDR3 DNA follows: TGTGCCTGGGCGGACAGGGTGCCACACGAGTTC. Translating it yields CAWADRVPHEF.

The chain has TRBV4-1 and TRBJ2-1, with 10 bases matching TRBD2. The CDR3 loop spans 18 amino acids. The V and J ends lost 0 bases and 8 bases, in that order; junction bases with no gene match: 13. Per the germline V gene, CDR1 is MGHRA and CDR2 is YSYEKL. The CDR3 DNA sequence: TGCGCCAGCAGCCAAGAACTGGCTAGCGGGAGCCGATGGGATGAGCAGTTCTTC. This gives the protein CASSQELASGSRWDEQFF.

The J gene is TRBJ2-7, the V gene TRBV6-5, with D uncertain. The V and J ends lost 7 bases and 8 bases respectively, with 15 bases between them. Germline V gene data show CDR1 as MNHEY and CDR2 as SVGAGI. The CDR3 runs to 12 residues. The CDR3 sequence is CASTGFLVKQYF. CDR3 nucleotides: TGTGCCAGCACCGGGTTTTTAGTGAAGCAGTACTTC.

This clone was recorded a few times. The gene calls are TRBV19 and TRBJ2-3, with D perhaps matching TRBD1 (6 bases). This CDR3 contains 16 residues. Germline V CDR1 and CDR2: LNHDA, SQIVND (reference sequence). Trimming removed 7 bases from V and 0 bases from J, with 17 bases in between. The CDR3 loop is CASTETGLYSTDTQYF. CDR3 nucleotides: TGTGCCAGTACTGAAACAGGGTTGTATAGCACAGATACGCAGTATTTT. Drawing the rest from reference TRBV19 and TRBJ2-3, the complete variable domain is DGGITQSPKYLFRKEGQNVTLSCEQNLNHDAMYWYRQDPGQGLRLIYYSQIVNDFQKGDIAEGYSVSREKKESFPLTVTSAQKNPTAFYLCASTETGLYSTDTQYFGPGTRLTVL.

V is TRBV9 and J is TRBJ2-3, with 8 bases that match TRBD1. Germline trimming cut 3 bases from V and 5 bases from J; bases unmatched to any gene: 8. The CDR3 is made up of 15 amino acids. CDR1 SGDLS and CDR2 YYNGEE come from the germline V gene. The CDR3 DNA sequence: TGTGCCAGCAGCGCGCAGGGGGCAGCGGGAGATACGCAGTATTTT. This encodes CASSAQGAAGDTQYF.

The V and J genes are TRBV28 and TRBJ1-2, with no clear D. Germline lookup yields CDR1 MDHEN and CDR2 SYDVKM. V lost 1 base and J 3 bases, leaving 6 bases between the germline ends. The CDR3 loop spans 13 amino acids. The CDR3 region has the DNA TGTGCCAGCAGTTTATTACGGGACTATGGCTACACCTTC. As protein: CASSLLRDYGYTF.

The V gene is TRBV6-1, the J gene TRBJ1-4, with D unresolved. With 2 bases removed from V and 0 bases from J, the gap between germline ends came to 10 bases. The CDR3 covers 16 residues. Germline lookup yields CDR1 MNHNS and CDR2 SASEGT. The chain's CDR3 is CASSELKTPTNEKLFF. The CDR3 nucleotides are TGTGCCAGCAGTGAACTGAAGACTCCAACTAATGAAAAACTGTTTTTT.

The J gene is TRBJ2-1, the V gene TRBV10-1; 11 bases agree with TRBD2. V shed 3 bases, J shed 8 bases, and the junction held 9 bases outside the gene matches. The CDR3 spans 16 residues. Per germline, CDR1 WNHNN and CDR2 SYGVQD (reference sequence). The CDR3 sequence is CASSDRTSGSRDEQFF. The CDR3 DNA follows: TGCGCCAGCAGTGATCGGACTAGCGGGTCTAGGGATGAGCAGTTCTTC.

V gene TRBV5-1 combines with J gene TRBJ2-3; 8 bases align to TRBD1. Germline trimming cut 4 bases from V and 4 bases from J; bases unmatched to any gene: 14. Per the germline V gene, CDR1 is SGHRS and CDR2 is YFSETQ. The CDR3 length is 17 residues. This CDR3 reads CASSPMALGTGSDTQYF. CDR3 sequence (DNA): TGCGCCAGCAGCCCGATGGCCCTCGGGACAGGCTCAGATACGCAGTATTTT. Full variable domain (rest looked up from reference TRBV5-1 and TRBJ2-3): KAGVTQTPRYLIKTRGQQVTLSCSPISGHRSVSWYQQTPGQGLQFLFEYFSETQRNKGNFPGRFSGRQFSNSRSEMNVSTLELGDSALYLCASSPMALGTGSDTQYFGPGTRLTVL.

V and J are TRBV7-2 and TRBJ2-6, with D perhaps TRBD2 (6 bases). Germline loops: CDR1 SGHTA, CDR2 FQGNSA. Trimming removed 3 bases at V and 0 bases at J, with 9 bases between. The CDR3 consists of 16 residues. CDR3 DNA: TGTGCCAGCAGCTTTGGGGGGAGCTCTGGGGCCAACGTCCTGACTTTC. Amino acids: CASSFGGSSGANVLTF.

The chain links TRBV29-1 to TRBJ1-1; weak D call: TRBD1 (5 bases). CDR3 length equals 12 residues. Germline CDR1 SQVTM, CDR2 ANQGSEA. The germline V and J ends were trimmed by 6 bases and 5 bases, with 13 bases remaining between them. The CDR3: CSVCGGGTEAFF. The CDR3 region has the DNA TGCAGCGTGTGTGGGGGGGGAACTGAAGCTTTCTTT.

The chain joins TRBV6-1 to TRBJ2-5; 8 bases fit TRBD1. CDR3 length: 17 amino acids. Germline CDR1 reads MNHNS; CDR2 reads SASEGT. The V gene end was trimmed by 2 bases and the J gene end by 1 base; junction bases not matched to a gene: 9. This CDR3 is CASSESLLTGGQETQYF. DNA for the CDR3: TGTGCCAGCAGTGAATCCCTCTTAACAGGGGGCCAAGAGACCCAGTACTTC.

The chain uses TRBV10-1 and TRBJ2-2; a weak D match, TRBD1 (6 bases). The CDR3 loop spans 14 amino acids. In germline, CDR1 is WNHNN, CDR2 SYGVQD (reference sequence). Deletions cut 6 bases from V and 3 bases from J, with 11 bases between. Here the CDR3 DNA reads TGCGCCAGCAGCCAGGGGACCTACACCGGGGAGCTGTTTTTT. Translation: CASSQGTYTGELFF.

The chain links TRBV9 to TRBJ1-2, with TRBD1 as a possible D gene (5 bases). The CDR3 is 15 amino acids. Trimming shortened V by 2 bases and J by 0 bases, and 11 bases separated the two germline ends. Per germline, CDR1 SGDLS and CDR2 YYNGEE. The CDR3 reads CASSVQTAPNYGYTF. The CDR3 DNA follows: TGTGCCAGCAGCGTCCAGACAGCCCCTAACTATGGCTACACCTTC.

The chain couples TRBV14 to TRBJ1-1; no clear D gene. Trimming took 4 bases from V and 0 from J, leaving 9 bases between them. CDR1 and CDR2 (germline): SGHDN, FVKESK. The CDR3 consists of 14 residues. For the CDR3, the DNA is TGTGCCAGCAGCCGTTCCAGAATGAACACTGAAGCTTTCTTT. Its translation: CASSRSRMNTEAFF.

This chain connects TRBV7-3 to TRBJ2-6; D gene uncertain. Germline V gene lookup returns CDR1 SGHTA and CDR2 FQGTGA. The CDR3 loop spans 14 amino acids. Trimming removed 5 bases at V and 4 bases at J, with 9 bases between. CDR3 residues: CASSPDLGANVLTF. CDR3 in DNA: TGTGCCAGCAGCCCTGACTTGGGGGCCAACGTCCTGACTTTC.

CDR3 in DNA: TGTGCCGGGGGCGTCTTACAAGAGACCCAGTACTTC. Encoded protein: CAGGVLQETQYF. The rearrangement uses TRBV7-9 and TRBJ2-5, with TRBD1 as a possible D gene (6 bases). This CDR3 is 12 amino acids long. The V gene's germline CDR1 is SEHNR and CDR2 FQNEAQ (reference sequence). Trimming cost V 11 bases and J 2 bases, with 12 bases left between them.

In nucleotides, the CDR3 is TGTGCCAGCTCACCATTCGTCTCTAGCGGGGGGGCTGGAGTAAATGAGCAGTTCTTC. Translation gives CASSPFVSSGGAGVNEQFF. The chain has TRBV18 and TRBJ2-1, with 12 bases that match TRBD2. This CDR3 has 19 amino acids. The V segment lost 2 bases and the J segment 7 bases; nucleotides outside the gene matches: 15. Per germline, CDR1 KGHSH and CDR2 LQKENI.